This T cell receptor beta chain was recorded in a study of monozygotic twins with inflammatory bowel disease. Findings of the study overall: No difference was seen in repertoire similarity between concordant and discordant twins, possibly from limited power.

From its re-call of the 5' RACE reads, TCRdb lists each CDR3 protein once, without DNA. The ten most abundant clones cover roughly 8% of a sample with 200,000 to 250,000 distinct CDR3 sequences. The CDR3 loop spans 17 amino acids. From germline, CDR1 is LGHDT and CDR2 YNNKEL (reference sequence). Notes on this clonotype: Its antigen is not identified.

This sequence was found in a human donor with ulcerative colitis or Crohn's disease, or a healthy co-twin of an affected twin (not recorded which). This chain connects TRBV3-1 to TRBJ2-2; the D gene TCRdb calls, TRBD2, cannot be checked with no DNA. The sequenced material came from blood. CDR3 in amino acids: CASSQDPGLANTGELFF. Full variable domain (remainder filled in from reference TRBV3-1 and TRBJ2-2): DTAVSQTPKYLVTQMGNDKSIKCEQNLGHDTMYWYKQDSKKFLKIMFSYNNKELIINETVPNRFSPKSPDKAHLNLHINSLELGDSAVYFCASSQDPGLANTGELFFGEGSRLTVL.